This T cell receptor (beta chain) appears in the sequencing data of a study of beta chain features in type 1 diabetes. Regarding the study as a whole: Patients with Type 1 diabetes showed moderately but significantly shorter TCRB CDR3s in all four CD4+ subsets. The study found fewer insertions and more deletions at VDJ junctions in type 1 diabetes patients.

What was sequenced were expressed TCRB transcripts, since all of the isolated RNA had been reverse transcribed. Stem cell-like memory T cell samples came in at an average of roughly 940,000 reads. Repertoires were generated with immunoSEQ multiplex PCR, while TCRdb's copy carries only in-frame clones and drops some. This sample has approximately 110,000 clones, with 30% to 40% found just once. V lost 6 bases, J lost 4 bases, and 7 bases stayed unmatched. Germline V gene sequence: CDR1 MNHNY, CDR2 SVGAGI (reference sequence). The CDR3 is 14 amino acids. With respect to this clone: Its target is unknown.

This rearrangement joins TRBV6-6 to TRBJ2-5, with TRBD1 matching 8 bases. The origin of this receptor is a young woman in good health. Source material: stem cell memory CD4+ T cells from blood. In DNA form, the CDR3 reads TGTGCCAGCAGGGGAACAGGGGGGAGAGAGACCCAGTACTTC. The encoded protein is CASRGTGGRETQYF.